Following are 25 T cell receptor beta chains from one sample sequenced in a study of a mutant IDH1 vaccine in newly diagnosed glioma. These receptors have no identified antigens. Data came from immunoSEQ multiplex PCR; TCRdb stores just in-frame clones and leaves some out. The profile shows 40,000 to 50,000 clones, 75% to 90% of them singletons. Indicated time point: week 5, during vaccination. A single vaccine dose contained 300 ug of mutant IDH1 20-mer peptide, and topical imiquimod was used with it. The sequencing here drew on PBMCs, taken from a glioma patient whose treatment included an IDH1 peptide vaccine. Receptor source: a man in his forties with glioma.

This sequence joins TRBV7-8 and TRBJ2-2; tentatively, D is TRBD2 (7 bases). The CDR3 consists of 17 residues. Trimming stripped 6 bases from V and 3 bases from J, with 20 bases between. Germline V gene lookup returns CDR1 SGHVS and CDR2 FQNEAQ. CDR3 sequence: CASRSIGWGGDTGELFF. Written as DNA, the CDR3 is TGTGCCAGCAGGTCCATCGGTTGGGGGGGCGACACCGGGGAGCTGTTTTTT.

The gene calls are TRBV18 and TRBJ1-1; D unresolved. V lost 2 bases and J 4 bases, leaving 8 bases between the germline ends. This CDR3 is built from 13 residues. The germline CDR1 and CDR2 sequences are KGHSH and LQKENI. CDR3 nucleotide sequence: TGTGCCAGCTCACCATGGGCGTTCACTGAAGCTTTCTTT. Amino acid sequence: CASSPWAFTEAFF.

The chain recombines TRBV10-3 with TRBJ1-4; tentative D call: TRBD1 (6 bases). Trimming shortened V by 10 bases and J by 7 bases, and 13 bases separated the two germline ends. Germline-derived CDR1 and CDR2 are ENHRY and SYGVKD. The CDR3 contains 12 residues. The DNA for the CDR3 is TGTGCCACCCGACAGGATCTTGAAAAACTGTTTTTT. Protein: CATRQDLEKLFF.

V and J are TRBV14 and TRBJ2-5, with TRBD2 identical over 7 bases. The V gene end was trimmed by 4 bases and the J gene end by 5 bases; junction bases not matched to a gene: 7. Germline V CDR1 and CDR2: SGHDN, FVKESK. The CDR3 contains 14 residues. CDR3 DNA sequence: TGTGCCAGCAGCCCCCACTGGCGGGGGGAGACCCAGTACTTC. Amino acids: CASSPHWRGETQYF.

The rearrangement joins TRBV4-1 to TRBJ1-4, with D unresolved. This CDR3 spans 16 amino acids. V dropped 6 bases and J dropped 8 bases, with 22 bases sitting between them. Germline V CDR1 and CDR2: MGHRA, YSYEKL. CDR3 nucleotide sequence: TGCGCCAGCAGTCCCGGACCCGAATCCACGCGGGAAAAACTGTTTTTT. It yields the protein CASSPGPESTREKLFF.

The chain couples TRBV2 to TRBJ1-2; tentative D call: TRBD1 (5 bases). Per the germline V gene, CDR1 is SNHLY and CDR2 is FYNNEI. The CDR3 runs to 15 residues. V lost 6 bases, J lost 0 bases, and 14 bases lay in between. The CDR3 bases are TGTGCCAGCAGGACGCAGGGTTCCCCTAACTATGGCTACACCTTC. Translation: CASRTQGSPNYGYTF.

The chain uses TRBV25-1 and TRBJ2-3, with 7 bases fitting TRBD1. Germline assignment: CDR1 MGHDK and CDR2 SYGVNS. Trimming cost V 2 bases and J 6 bases; bases outside gene matches: 11. The length of the CDR3 is 16 residues. As DNA, the CDR3 is TGTGCCAGCAGTGAAAGGACAGGTGGTGTGTGGGATACGCAGTATTTT. Its translation is CASSERTGGVWDTQYF.

The chain links TRBV6-5 to TRBJ2-7; TRBD1 aligns across 8 bases. Looked up from germline, CDR1 is MNHEY and CDR2 is SVGAGI. The CDR3 spans 14 residues. The J segment lost 3 bases and the V segment lost 6 bases, leaving 7 bases of the junction unmatched. CDR3 sequence: CASSATGAFYEQYF. DNA of the CDR3: TGTGCCAGCAGCGCGACAGGGGCCTTCTACGAGCAGTACTTC.

This clone was recorded only once. The chain combines TRBV2 with TRBJ1-5; tentatively, D is TRBD1 (6 bases). The CDR3 has 19 residues. Germline assignment: CDR1 SNHLY and CDR2 FYNNEI. The V gene lost 4 bases and the J gene lost 2 bases, with 24 bases spanning the gap. CDR3 region: CASSGTVRKPLVGNQPQHF. The CDR3 DNA is TGTGCCAGCAGTGGGACAGTGCGCAAACCCTTAGTAGGCAATCAGCCCCAGCATTTT. Supplemented by reference TRBV2 and TRBJ1-5, the full variable domain reads EPEVTQTPSHQVTQMGQEVILRCVPISNHLYFYWYRQILGQKVEFLVSFYNNEISEKSEIFDDQFSVERPDGSNFTLKIRSTKLEDSAMYFCASSGTVRKPLVGNQPQHFGDGTRLSIL.

This chain connects TRBV5-1 to TRBJ2-7; possible D gene TRBD2, 6 bases. CDR1 SGHRS and CDR2 YFSETQ come from the germline V gene. With 0 bases removed from V and 0 bases from J, the gap between germline ends came to 16 bases. There are 17 residues in the CDR3. CDR3 sequence: CASSLGFTASASYEQYF. Written as DNA, the CDR3 is TGCGCCAGCAGCTTGGGTTTTACAGCTAGCGCCTCCTACGAGCAGTACTTC.

The J gene is TRBJ1-4, the V gene TRBV7-2; D not certain. The CDR3 length is 15 residues. Germline values: CDR1 SGHTA, CDR2 FQGNSA. Trimming left V 5 bases short and J 3 bases short, with 13 bases between. The CDR3 protein is CASSKTRSANEKLFF. The CDR3 DNA sequence: TGTGCCAGCAGCAAAACAAGGTCGGCTAATGAAAAACTGTTTTTT.

This sequence joins TRBV18 and TRBJ2-7; 7 bases are shared with TRBD1. This CDR3 spans 13 amino acids. V lost 5 bases and J lost 2; bases outside the gene matches: 3. Germline lookup yields CDR1 KGHSH and CDR2 LQKENI. This chain's CDR3 is CASSAQGTYEQYF. For the CDR3, the DNA is TGTGCCAGCTCAGCACAGGGGACCTACGAGCAGTACTTC.

V gene TRBV14 combines with J gene TRBJ2-2; 13 nucleotides align to TRBD2. Germline CDR1 and CDR2: SGHDN and FVKESK. The J segment lost 7 bases and the V segment lost 2 bases, leaving 7 bases of the junction unmatched. CDR3 length: 17 residues. CDR3: CASSQPGLAGAGGELFF. The CDR3 DNA sequence: TGTGCCAGCAGCCAACCCGGACTAGCGGGAGCGGGCGGGGAGCTGTTTTTT.

The CDR3 nucleotides read TGTGCCAGCAGCCAAGTAGGGGTGGGAGGGGATGAAAAACTGTTTTTT. Translating gives CASSQVGVGGDEKLFF. The chain carries TRBV4-2 and TRBJ1-4; tentative D call: TRBD1 (5 bases). From germline, CDR1 is LGHNA and CDR2 YNFKEQ. Trimming took off 1 base at V and 6 bases at J, with 15 bases between the two ends. The CDR3 spans 16 residues.

The chain is built from TRBV4-3 and TRBJ2-6; perhaps TRBD2 as D (7 bases). The V gene lost 4 bases and the J gene lost 6 bases, with 16 bases spanning the gap. The CDR3 covers 16 residues. Looked up from germline, CDR1 is LGHNA and CDR2 is YSLEER. The CDR3 DNA is TGCGCCAGCAGCCCAGGGAGGGGGTGGGAGGCCAACGTCCTGACTTTC. This gives the protein CASSPGRGWEANVLTF.

V gene TRBV4-2 combines with J gene TRBJ2-7, with 8 bases that match TRBD2. Germline V CDR1 and CDR2: LGHNA, YNFKEQ. The CDR3 is made up of 15 amino acids. Trimming at V came to 9 bases and at J to 1 base, leaving 11 bases not matched to a gene. CDR3 nucleotides: TGTGCCAGTGCCCCGGGAACTAGCGGATCCTACGAGCAGTACTTC. It yields the protein CASAPGTSGSYEQYF.

The J gene is TRBJ1-2, the V gene TRBV19; D perhaps matches TRBD1 (6 bases). The CDR3 is made up of 14 amino acids. V shed 6 bases and J shed 0 bases, with 11 bases lying between them. The V gene's germline CDR1 is LNHDA and CDR2 SQIVND (reference sequence). This CDR3 is CASSLGATNYGYTF. In nucleotides, the CDR3 is TGTGCCAGTAGCTTGGGGGCCACTAACTATGGCTACACCTTC.

V gene TRBV19 combines with J gene TRBJ2-7; 10 positions match TRBD1. The trim removed 6 bases at V and 4 bases at J, leaving 9 bases unmatched. The CDR3 has 15 amino acids. Per germline, CDR1 LNHDA and CDR2 SQIVND (reference sequence). The CDR3 nucleotides are TGTGCCAGTAGCCGACCGGGACAGGGGACTTACGAGCAGTACTTC. This translates into CASSRPGQGTYEQYF. The whole variable domain, remainder taken from reference TRBV19 and TRBJ2-7, is DGGITQSPKYLFRKEGQNVTLSCEQNLNHDAMYWYRQDPGQGLRLIYYSQIVNDFQKGDIAEGYSVSREKKESFPLTVTSAQKNPTAFYLCASSRPGQGTYEQYFGPGTRLTVT.

The gene calls are TRBV7-2 and TRBJ1-3; unclear D gene. V was cut by 0 bases and J by 0 bases, with 9 bases left in between. This CDR3 spans 16 amino acids. Germline values: CDR1 SGHTA, CDR2 FQGNSA. The CDR3 is CASSLAIAASGNTIYF. CDR3 bases: TGTGCCAGCAGCTTAGCGATTGCAGCCTCTGGAAACACCATATATTTT.

The chain carries TRBV9 and TRBJ2-7, with D uncertain. Germline V gene lookup returns CDR1 SGDLS and CDR2 YYNGEE. The CDR3 is 14 amino acids. V lost 0 bases, J lost 2 bases, and 9 bases lay in between. The CDR3 DNA reads TGTGCCAGCAGCGTAGCCGCGGCCCCCTACGAGCAGTACTTC. It encodes CASSVAAAPYEQYF.

V usage is TRBV5-1 and J usage is TRBJ2-3; D is perhaps TRBD1 (6 bases). The CDR3 has 15 amino acids. Germline CDR1 reads SGHRS; CDR2 reads YFSETQ. V lost 0 bases and J lost 2, with 10 bases in between. This CDR3 reads CASSLAGQITDTQYF. The CDR3 nucleotides are TGCGCCAGCAGCTTGGCGGGACAAATCACAGATACGCAGTATTTT.

The CDR3 sequence: CASSLNANTGELFF. The CDR3 coding sequence is TGTGCCAGCAGCTTGAACGCGAACACCGGGGAGCTGTTTTTT. J is TRBJ2-2 and V is TRBV7-2; no clear D. Germline CDR1 and CDR2: SGHTA and FQGNSA. Trimming left V 3 bases short and J 0 bases short, with 5 bases between. CDR3 length equals 14 residues.

The chain couples TRBV7-9 to TRBJ1-3; D gene uncertain. The CDR3 is made up of 16 amino acids. Germline loops: CDR1 SEHNR, CDR2 FQNEAQ (reference sequence). V lost 3 bases, J lost 0 bases, and 12 bases lay in between. DNA for the CDR3: TGTGCCAGCAGCTTCGGACTGGGAGCCTCTGGAAACACCATATATTTT. It encodes CASSFGLGASGNTIYF.

The chain links TRBV5-1 to TRBJ2-3; D is undetermined. Germline values: CDR1 SGHRS, CDR2 YFSETQ. The V gene lost 0 bases and the J gene lost 2 bases, with 10 bases spanning the gap. This CDR3 has 15 residues. CDR3 in amino acids: CASSLAGFLTDTQYF. The CDR3 DNA reads as TGCGCCAGCAGCTTGGCCGGTTTCCTCACAGATACGCAGTATTTT.

This clone was seen only a few times. The V gene is TRBV19, the J gene TRBJ1-1; 8 positions match TRBD1. The CDR3 runs to 15 residues. V lost 5 bases to trimming and J lost 6 bases; unmatched junction nucleotides: 11. The germline CDR1 and CDR2 sequences are LNHDA and SQIVND (reference sequence). In DNA form, the CDR3 reads TGTGCCAGTAGTTTACCGGACAGGGCTTTTGCTGAAGCTTTCTTT. It codes for CASSLPDRAFAEAFF.